Below, 30 T cell receptor beta chains from the same sample are listed, as sequenced in a study of blood T cell repertoires in COVID-19. Produced via immunoSEQ multiplex PCR; TCRdb's table is partial and in-frame only. The repertoire holds about 130,000 clones, with about 87% as singletons. Input material: peripheral blood. These receptor sequences come from a woman in her fifties or sixties with acute or convalescent COVID-19.

The chain links TRBV5-1 to TRBJ2-3; a weak D match, TRBD2 (5 bases). The V gene's germline CDR1 is SGHRS and CDR2 YFSETQ. V was trimmed by 2 bases and J by 0 bases, leaving 19 bases between them. The CDR3 runs 18 residues. The CDR3 DNA is TGCGCCAGCAGCTTCGGGAACCTAAGAAGTTTCAGCACAGATACGCAGTATTTT. It yields the protein CASSFGNLRSFSTDTQYF.

V and J are TRBV19 and TRBJ1-1; 7 bases line up with TRBD1. CDR1 and CDR2 from the germline V gene are LNHDA and SQIVND (reference sequence). V trimming: 5 bases; J trimming: 6 bases; junction bases outside the gene matches: 12. The CDR3 is made up of 15 amino acids. CDR3 nucleotide sequence: TGTGCCAGTAGTTTACGGACAGGCCCAGGCGCTGAAGCTTTCTTT. Its protein is CASSLRTGPGAEAFF.

The chain is built from TRBV30 and TRBJ2-2, with TRBD2 matching over 10 bases. The V segment lost 2 bases and the J segment 4 bases; nucleotides outside the gene matches: 10. CDR3 length: 17 residues. Germline V gene lookup returns CDR1 GTSNPN and CDR2 SVGIG (reference sequence). CDR3 loop: CAWSLKGLARFTGELFF. The CDR3 coding sequence is TGTGCCTGGAGTCTAAAGGGACTAGCGCGATTCACCGGGGAGCTGTTTTTT.

In this sample, this clone turned up a few times. V and J are TRBV15 and TRBJ2-1, with TRBD2 identical over 12 bases. With 0 bases clipped from V and 12 bases from J, the junction kept 9 bases outside the gene matches. The CDR3 is 16 residues long. Per the germline V gene, CDR1 is LNHNV and CDR2 is YYDKDF (reference sequence). CDR3 bases: TGTGCCACCAGCAGAGATAGACTAGCGGGAGAAGGTGGGCAGTTCTTC. This codes for CATSRDRLAGEGGQFF.

V usage is TRBV5-1 and J usage is TRBJ1-2, with D tentatively TRBD1 (5 bases). Between the trimmed V and J ends, which lost 0 bases and 3 bases, there was a span of 9 bases. This CDR3 is built from 14 residues. Germline V gene sequence: CDR1 SGHRS, CDR2 YFSETQ. In nucleotides, the CDR3 is TGCGCCAGCAGCTTGGGACAGATGTACTATGGCTACACCTTC. Translated, it gives CASSLGQMYYGYTF. Drawing the rest from reference TRBV5-1 and TRBJ1-2, the complete variable domain is KAGVTQTPRYLIKTRGQQVTLSCSPISGHRSVSWYQQTPGQGLQFLFEYFSETQRNKGNFPGRFSGRQFSNSRSEMNVSTLELGDSALYLCASSLGQMYYGYTFGSGTRLTVV.

As for this clone: Other DNA sequences from this sample encode an identical CDR3 as well. The V call is TRBV6-1, the J call TRBJ1-4; a weak D match, TRBD1 (6 bases). Per the germline V gene, CDR1 is MNHNS and CDR2 is SASEGT. The CDR3 is made up of 14 amino acids. Trimming removed 1 base from V and 7 bases from J, with 10 bases in between. DNA for the CDR3: TGTGCCAGCAGTGAAGGCGCAGGGGTTGAAAAACTGTTTTTT. Its translation: CASSEGAGVEKLFF.

The CDR3 region is CASSLTGDYGYTF. DNA of the CDR3: TGTGCCAGCAGCCTGACAGGGGACTATGGCTACACCTTC. The chain is built from TRBV12-3 or TRBV12-4 and TRBJ1-2, with TRBD1 identical over 8 bases. The CDR3 is 13 residues long. V was clipped by 6 bases and J by 3 bases; unmatched bases: 3.

This rearrangement joins TRBV11-2 to TRBJ2-1, with D perhaps matching TRBD2 (7 bases). The CDR3 loop spans 16 amino acids. With 5 bases removed from V and 6 bases from J, the gap between germline ends came to 20 bases. Germline lookup yields CDR1 SGHAT and CDR2 FQNNGV. CDR3 region: CASSLLTTGRGNEQFF. CDR3 bases: TGTGCCAGCAGCCTTCTAACTACAGGGAGGGGCAATGAGCAGTTCTTC.

The rearrangement links TRBV7-2 to TRBJ1-2; 8 bases agree with TRBD1. Trimming cost V 1 base and J 0 bases; bases outside gene matches: 4. CDR3 length equals 16 residues. Germline CDR1 is SGHTA and CDR2 is FQGNSA. In DNA, the CDR3 is TGTGCCAGCAGCTTAGGAGGGACAGGCTCTAACTATGGCTACACCTTC. Translated: CASSLGGTGSNYGYTF.

The chain uses TRBV2 and TRBJ2-5; D is perhaps TRBD2 (6 bases). This CDR3 spans 12 amino acids. V was pared by 7 bases and J by 5 bases, with 11 bases between. Germline V lookup: CDR1 SNHLY, CDR2 FYNNEI. CDR3 in amino acids: CASNGGVETQYF. Here the CDR3 DNA reads TGTGCCAGCAATGGAGGGGTGGAGACCCAGTACTTC.

In this sample, this clone turned up a few times. This chain connects TRBV3-1 (or the pseudogene TRBV3-2) to TRBJ2-7; 13 positions match TRBD2. CDR1 and CDR2 from the germline V gene are LGHDT and YNNKEL (reference sequence). The CDR3 consists of 18 residues. V trimming: 4 bases; J trimming: 4 bases; junction bases outside the gene matches: 13. As DNA, the CDR3 is TGTGCCAGCAGCCCGGGACTAGCGGGGCTTGTGATCAATTACGAGCAGTACTTC. Its translation is CASSPGLAGLVINYEQYF.

Notes on this clone: The sample contains more than one DNA sequence encoding this CDR3. V usage is TRBV3-1 (or the pseudogene TRBV3-2) and J usage is TRBJ1-1; D is unclear. There are 14 residues in the CDR3. V lost 0 bases, J lost 2 bases, and 7 bases lay in between. CDR1 is LGHDT and CDR2 is YNNKEL in the germline V gene (reference sequence). CDR3 nucleotide sequence: TGTGCCAGCAGCCAAGAGGGAGGAAACACTGAAGCTTTCTTT. Translated, it gives CASSQEGGNTEAFF.

The gene calls are TRBV9 and TRBJ2-3, with 10 nucleotides matching TRBD1. CDR1 SGDLS and CDR2 YYNGEE come from the germline V gene. The V segment lost 0 bases and the J segment 1 base; nucleotides outside the gene matches: 5. The CDR3 covers 17 residues. CDR3 in DNA: TGTGCCAGCAGCGTAGCGACAGGGGGCGCGGGCACAGATACGCAGTATTTT. Its protein is CASSVATGGAGTDTQYF. Together with reference TRBV9 and TRBJ2-3, the CDR3 gives the full variable domain: DSGVTQTPKHLITATGQRVTLRCSPRSGDLSVYWYQQSLDQGLQFLIQYYNGEERAKGNILERFSAQQFPDLHSELNLSSLELGDSALYFCASSVATGGAGTDTQYFGPGTRLTVL.

The chain combines TRBV27 with TRBJ1-6, with a tentative D call TRBD1 (6 bases). The germline V and J ends were trimmed by 5 bases and 2 bases, with 7 bases remaining between them. The CDR3 runs to 14 residues. Per the germline V gene, CDR1 is MNHEY and CDR2 is SMNVEV (reference sequence). This CDR3 is CASSQGTYNSPLHF. CDR3 in DNA: TGTGCCAGCAGTCAGGGGACCTATAATTCACCCCTCCACTTT.

The chain employs TRBV6-5 and TRBJ2-7; tentatively, D is TRBD1 (5 bases). The CDR3 runs to 13 residues. Germline CDR1 reads MNHEY; CDR2 reads SVGAGI. Trimming cost V 6 bases and J 4 bases, with 13 bases left between them. CDR3 bases: TGTGCCAGCAGACCTAATACAGGTTACGAGCAGTACTTC. Protein: CASRPNTGYEQYF.

This chain links TRBV3-1 (or the pseudogene TRBV3-2) with TRBJ2-7; a possible D gene is TRBD1 (5 bases). V lost 1 base and J lost 2, with 9 bases in between. From germline, CDR1 is LGHDT and CDR2 YNNKEL (reference sequence). CDR3 length: 14 residues. CDR3 region: CASSQGTGPYEQYF. CDR3 sequence (DNA): TGTGCCAGCAGCCAAGGTACAGGACCCTACGAGCAGTACTTC.

V is TRBV11-2 and J is TRBJ1-1; D is unresolved. V lost 5 bases and J lost 5, with 12 bases in between. Per the germline V gene, CDR1 is SGHAT and CDR2 is FQNNGV. The CDR3 totals 13 residues. CDR3 amino acids: CASSAGRWTEAFF. CDR3 nucleotides: TGTGCCAGCAGCGCCGGGAGATGGACTGAAGCTTTCTTT.

The CDR3 region is CASSFLSGGSNEKLFF. CDR3 DNA sequence: TGCGCCAGCAGCTTCCTATCCGGGGGAAGCAATGAAAAACTGTTTTTT. J is TRBJ1-4 and V is TRBV5-1, with TRBD1 as a possible D gene (5 bases). Per the germline V gene, CDR1 is SGHRS and CDR2 is YFSETQ. Trimming stripped 2 bases from V and 5 bases from J, with 16 bases between. This CDR3 has 16 residues. Based on the CDR3 plus reference TRBV5-1 and TRBJ1-4, the full variable domain is KAGVTQTPRYLIKTRGQQVTLSCSPISGHRSVSWYQQTPGQGLQFLFEYFSETQRNKGNFPGRFSGRQFSNSRSEMNVSTLELGDSALYLCASSFLSGGSNEKLFFGSGTQLSVL.

V is TRBV6-6 and J is TRBJ1-1; D not certain. The germline gives CDR1 MNHNY, CDR2 SVGAGI (reference sequence). V was cut by 0 bases and J by 3 bases, with 8 bases left in between. The length of the CDR3 is 14 residues. CDR3 sequence (DNA): TGTGCCAGCAGTTACTCGAGGGTGGACACTGAAGCTTTCTTT. Its translation is CASSYSRVDTEAFF.

The chain employs TRBV11-1 and TRBJ1-1; a possible D gene is TRBD1 (6 bases). The germline V and J ends were trimmed by 5 bases and 0 bases, with 10 bases remaining between them. The germline V gene has CDR1 SGHAT and CDR2 FQDESV (reference sequence). The CDR3 runs 14 residues. CDR3 amino acids: CASSPDSVNTEAFF. In nucleotides, the CDR3 is TGTGCCAGCAGCCCGGACAGCGTGAACACTGAAGCTTTCTTT.

In this sample, this clone turned up a few times. This sequence joins TRBV11-2 and TRBJ1-3, with D possibly being TRBD1 (6 bases). Between the trimmed V and J ends, which lost 5 bases and 4 bases, there was a span of 9 bases. Germline CDR1 is SGHAT and CDR2 is FQNNGV. This CDR3 region has 13 residues. The CDR3 is CASSKQGGNTIYF. Here the CDR3 DNA reads TGTGCCAGCAGCAAACAGGGCGGAAACACCATATATTTT.

The chain is built from TRBV18 and TRBJ1-1; 8 nucleotides align to TRBD1. The V gene end was trimmed by 2 bases and the J gene end by 3 bases; junction bases not matched to a gene: 8. The germline CDR1 and CDR2 sequences are KGHSH and LQKENI. The CDR3 consists of 16 residues. The CDR3 DNA follows: TGTGCCAGCTCACCAGGGGCAGGGGGCAGGTACACTGAAGCTTTCTTT. Translation: CASSPGAGGRYTEAFF.

The chain has TRBV7-8 and TRBJ2-2; 7 positions agree with TRBD1. Germline V gives CDR1 SGHVS, CDR2 FQNEAQ. The length of the CDR3 is 14 residues. Trimming took 4 bases from V and 4 from J; bases not matched to a gene: 3. The DNA for the CDR3 is TGTGCCAGCAGCTCCTACAGGGGCACCGGGGAGCTGTTTTTT. Its translation is CASSSYRGTGELFF.

The chain uses TRBV6-5 and TRBJ2-1; TRBD2 matches at 9 bases. The CDR3 length is 16 residues. CDR1 is MNHEY, CDR2 SVGAGI, per germline. V lost 4 bases and J lost 5; bases outside the gene matches: 9. The CDR3 nucleotides read TGTGCCAGCAGTTCCCAGCCGGGACTAGCAAACAATGAGCAGTTCTTC. Protein: CASSSQPGLANNEQFF.

The chain recombines TRBV27 with TRBJ1-1, with 7 bases lining up with TRBD1. Germline CDR1 and CDR2: MNHEY and SMNVEV (reference sequence). J gave up 0 bases and V 4 bases, and 2 bases lay outside the gene matches. This CDR3 contains 14 residues. For the CDR3, the DNA is TGTGCCAGCAGTTGGGGACAGATGAACACTGAAGCTTTCTTT. This codes for CASSWGQMNTEAFF.

The V and J genes are TRBV7-8 and TRBJ2-7; 9 nucleotides match TRBD2. J was trimmed by 3 bases and V by 1 base; bases with no gene match: 1. The CDR3 extends over 14 amino acids. Germline V gene sequence: CDR1 SGHVS, CDR2 FQNEAQ. The DNA for the CDR3 is TGTGCCAGCAGCTTAGGCGGGAGGGTCTACGAGCAGTACTTC. Protein sequence: CASSLGGRVYEQYF.

The chain combines TRBV29-1 with TRBJ2-2; unclear D gene. The CDR3 runs to 12 residues. The germline V and J ends were trimmed by 5 bases and 8 bases, with 12 bases remaining between them. Germline CDR1 is SQVTM and CDR2 is ANQGSEA. The CDR3 protein is CSVLGNAGELFF. In nucleotides, the CDR3 is TGCAGCGTTCTTGGTAACGCGGGGGAGCTGTTTTTT.

This clone was seen a single time. V is TRBV7-3 and J is TRBJ1-1; no definite D call. The length of the CDR3 is 13 residues. The germline V gene has CDR1 SGHTA and CDR2 FQGTGA. V was shortened by 3 bases and J by 1 base, with 6 bases between the two germline ends. In DNA form, the CDR3 reads TGTGCCAGCAGCTTTCGGTGGAACACTGAAGCTTTCTTT. It yields the protein CASSFRWNTEAFF.

A single count supports this clone. The CDR3 region is CASLAGGSGANVLTF. CDR3 nucleotides: TGTGCCAGCCTAGCGGGGGGCTCTGGGGCCAACGTCCTGACTTTC. The J gene is TRBJ2-6, the V gene TRBV6-6, with TRBD2 identical over 11 bases. The J segment lost 0 bases and the V segment lost 8 bases, leaving 0 bases of the junction unmatched. Per the germline V gene, CDR1 is MNHNY and CDR2 is SVGAGI (reference sequence). The CDR3 covers 15 residues.

This chain uses TRBV5-1 with TRBJ2-3; perhaps TRBD1 as D (6 bases). CDR1 and CDR2 from the germline V gene are SGHRS and YFSETQ. The V end lost 2 bases, the J end lost 6 bases, and 13 bases lay between the germline ends. The CDR3 spans 14 residues. Here the CDR3 reads CASSFGTSPDTQYF. The CDR3 coding sequence is TGCGCCAGCAGCTTCGGGACAAGTCCCGATACGCAGTATTTT.